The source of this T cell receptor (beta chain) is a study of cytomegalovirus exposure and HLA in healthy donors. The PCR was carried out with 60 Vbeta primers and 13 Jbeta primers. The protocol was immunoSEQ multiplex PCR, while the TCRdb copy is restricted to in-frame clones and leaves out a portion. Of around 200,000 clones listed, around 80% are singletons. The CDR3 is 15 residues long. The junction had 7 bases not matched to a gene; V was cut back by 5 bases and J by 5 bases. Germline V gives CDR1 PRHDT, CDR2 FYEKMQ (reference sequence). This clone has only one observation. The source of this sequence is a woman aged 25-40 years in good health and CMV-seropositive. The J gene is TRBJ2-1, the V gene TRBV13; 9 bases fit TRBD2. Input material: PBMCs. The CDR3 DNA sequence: TGTGCCAGCAGCATCCTACGACTAGCGGACAATGAGCAGTTCTTC. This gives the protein CASSILRLADNEQFF.